Detailed here is one TCR beta chain. The target antigen is unknown. The data originate from a study of OX40 agonist ivuxolimab in advanced cancers. Overall study: Dose-escalation patients' cancers were hepatocellular carcinoma, melanoma, renal cell or head and neck cancer.

Study-wide results and caveats: Low normalized clonal expansion also occurred in some nonresponding patients. Partial responders at 0.1-3.0 mg/kg had among the lowest clonal expansion.

At baseline, cycle 4 day 1, and cycle 7 day 1, blood was sampled. Assay used: immunoSEQ multiplex PCR; TCRdb lists only in-frame clones, some missing. Of tens of thousands of clones listed, 79% are singletons. Germline V gene lookup returns CDR1 SGDLS and CDR2 YYNGEE. Trimming cost V 3 bases and J 4 bases; bases outside gene matches: 16. The CDR3 runs to 18 residues. The clonotype comes from an adult with an advanced solid tumor such as melanoma, head and neck, liver or kidney cancer. The sequenced sample was CD4+ or CD8+ T cells sorted from blood, obtained in a trial of the OX40 agonist ivuxolimab. The rearrangement joins TRBV9 to TRBJ2-1; 7 nucleotides line up with TRBD1. The CDR3 protein is CASSGPRSTGVTYNEQFF. The CDR3 region has the DNA TGTGCCAGCAGCGGTCCGCGTTCTACAGGGGTCACTTACAATGAGCAGTTCTTC.